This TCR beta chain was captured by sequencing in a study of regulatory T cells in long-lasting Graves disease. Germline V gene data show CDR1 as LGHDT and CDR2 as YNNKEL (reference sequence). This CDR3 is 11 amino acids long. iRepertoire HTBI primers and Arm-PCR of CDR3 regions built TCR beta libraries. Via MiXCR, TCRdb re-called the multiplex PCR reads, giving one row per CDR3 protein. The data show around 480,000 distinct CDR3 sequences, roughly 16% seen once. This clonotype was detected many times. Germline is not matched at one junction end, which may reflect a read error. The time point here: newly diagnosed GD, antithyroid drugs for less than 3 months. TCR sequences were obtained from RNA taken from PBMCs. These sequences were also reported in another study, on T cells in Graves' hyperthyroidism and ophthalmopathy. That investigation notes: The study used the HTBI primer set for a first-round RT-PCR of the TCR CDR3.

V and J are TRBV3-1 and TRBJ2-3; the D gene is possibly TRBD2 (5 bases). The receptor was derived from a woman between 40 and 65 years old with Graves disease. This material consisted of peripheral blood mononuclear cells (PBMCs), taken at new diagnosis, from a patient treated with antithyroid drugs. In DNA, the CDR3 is TGTGCCAGCAGCCAAGAAGGGAGACGGCATTTT. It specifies CASSQEGRRHF.